Listed below are T cell receptor beta chains from one sample, sequenced in a study of blood T cell repertoires in COVID-19. The table came from immunoSEQ multiplex PCR; TCRdb's copy has only in-frame clones and leaves some out. The sample carries approximately 480,000 clones, about 90% recorded once. The specimen was PBMCs or T cells enriched from blood (not recorded which). The origin of the receptors is a woman aged 18-29 years who had recovered from COVID-19. The CDR3 runs from the conserved cysteine through the conserved F or W. Fields, in order: clone size, D gene, V gene, J gene, CDR3 DNA, CDR3 protein. The D gene is left open where the match is weak. Size is omitted from some rows. Given values are once, few, many or a class for expanded clones.

once	TRBD1	TRBV4-1	TRBJ2-7	TGCGCCAGCAGCCATCCGGGACAGAGCTACGAGCAGTACTTC	CASSHPGQSYEQYF
-	-	TRBV6-5	TRBJ1-2	TGTGCCAGCAGCTACAGGGAGGGGTATGGCTACACCTTC	CASSYREGYGYTF
-	-	TRBV5-4	TRBJ2-5	TGTGCCAGCAGCTTGGAGGGGGACGGGGAGACCCAGTACTTC	CASSLEGDGETQYF
-	TRBD1	TRBV25-1	TRBJ1-6	TGTGCCAGCAGTGAATACCCCGGGACAGGGGGCGATTCACCCCTCCACTTT	CASSEYPGTGGDSPLHF
-	-	TRBV7-9	TRBJ1-2	TGTGCCAGCAGCTTATTACAGGGAGATGGCTACACCTTC	CASSLLQGDGYTF
once	TRBD1	TRBV25-1	TRBJ1-2	TGTGCCAGCAGTGAATCGGCAGGGGGCAAAGTAGACTATGGCTACACCTTC	CASSESAGGKVDYGYTF
-	TRBD1	TRBV7-2	TRBJ1-2	TGTGCCAGCAGCTTACTGACAGGGTTGGATGGCTACACCTTC	CASSLLTGLDGYTF
-	TRBD1	TRBV5-1	TRBJ1-2	TGCGCCAGCTCCACGGGACAGACTAATCATGGCTACACCTTC	CASSTGQTNHGYTF
-	-	TRBV10-3	TRBJ1-2	TGTGCCATCAGTGAGCTGGAGGGTGGCTATGGCTACACCTTC	CAISELEGGYGYTF
-	-	TRBV30	TRBJ1-5	TGTGCCTGGAGTGTGAAGGGGATTCTCAATCAGCCCCAGCATTTT	CAWSVKGILNQPQHF
-	TRBD2	TRBV4-1	TRBJ2-1	TGCGCCAGCAGCCATGCTGGACTAGCGGGACCGTACAATGAGCAGTTCTTC	CASSHAGLAGPYNEQFF
-	-	TRBV2	TRBJ1-4	TGTGCCAGCAGGGCAGAACCTGCAACTAATGAAAAACTGTTTTTT	CASRAEPATNEKLFF
once	-	TRBV5-4	TRBJ1-4	TGTGCCAGCAGCTCGGACGGGGGGAGGAAACTGTTTTTT	CASSSDGGRKLFF